What follows are 17 T cell receptor beta chains derived from one specimen sequenced in a study of blood T cells in healthy people across ages. The second PCR ran roughly 6 to 11 cycles with a sample-barcoded 5' primer and J-beta primers. TCRdb recomputed calls from the 5' RACE reads with MiXCR, one row per CDR3 protein. This table has 750,000 to 950,000 distinct CDR3 sequences, about 53% appearing once. Sequencing used blood. The source is a man older than 75 in good health.

V and J are TRBV7-8 and TRBJ2-1; D call uncertain. From germline, CDR1 is SGHVS and CDR2 FQNEAQ. The CDR3 consists of 15 residues. V dropped 1 base and J dropped 0 bases, with 7 bases sitting between them. The DNA of the CDR3 is TGTGCCAGCAGCTTAGGAAATCCCTCCTACAATGAGCAGTTCTTC. It is translated as CASSLGNPSYNEQFF.

This clonotype has just a few counts. This chain joins TRBV2 and TRBJ2-1; TRBD2 agrees at 8 bases. V was clipped by 8 bases and J by 4 bases; unmatched bases: 10. This CDR3 spans 15 amino acids. In germline, CDR1 is SNHLY, CDR2 FYNNEI. CDR3: CASYPEASGYNEQFF. The CDR3 DNA reads TGTGCCAGCTACCCCGAGGCTAGCGGGTACAATGAGCAGTTCTTC.

In this sample, this clonotype turned up a few times. The CDR3 region is CASSFAESNEQFF. The CDR3 DNA is TGTGCCAGCAGTTTCGCGGAAAGCAATGAGCAGTTCTTC. This chain links TRBV12-3 or TRBV12-4 with TRBJ2-1; D call uncertain. CDR3 size: 13 residues. Trimming took off 3 bases at V and 6 bases at J, with 9 bases between the two ends.

This clonotype was detected a few times. J is TRBJ2-7 and V is TRBV18, with 8 nucleotides matching TRBD1. J lost 5 bases, V lost 4 bases, and 7 bases had no gene match. CDR1 KGHSH and CDR2 LQKENI come from the germline V gene. The CDR3 has 14 residues. The CDR3 sequence is CASSRRQGADEQYF. CDR3 nucleotide sequence: TGTGCCAGCTCACGGCGGCAGGGGGCCGACGAGCAGTACTTC.

The CDR3 loop is CASSEAGRTDTQYF. CDR3 bases: TGTGCCAGCAGTGAAGCAGGCAGGACAGATACGCAGTATTTT. The chain employs TRBV2 and TRBJ2-3, with D unclear. V dropped 0 bases and J dropped 3 bases, with 7 bases sitting between them. Germline V gene lookup returns CDR1 SNHLY and CDR2 FYNNEI. CDR3 length equals 14 residues.

The chain carries TRBV7-2 and TRBJ2-7, with D unclear. CDR3 length: 15 residues. CDR1 and CDR2 (germline): SGHTA, FQGNSA. V lost 2 bases and J 3 bases, leaving 14 bases between the germline ends. In DNA form, the CDR3 reads TGTGCCAGCAGCTTAATCCCCTACTCCAACTACGAGCAGTACTTC. It codes for CASSLIPYSNYEQYF. Together with reference TRBV7-2 and TRBJ2-7, the CDR3 gives the full variable domain: GAGVSQSPSNKVTEKGKDVELRCDPISGHTALYWYRQSLGQGLEFLIYFQGNSAPDKSGLPSDRFSAERTGGSVSTLTIQRTQQEDSAVYLCASSLIPYSNYEQYFGPGTRLTVT.

This chain joins TRBV2 and TRBJ2-7, with 11 bases fitting TRBD1. The CDR3 runs 14 residues. Germline assignment: CDR1 SNHLY and CDR2 FYNNEI. The V gene end was trimmed by 6 bases and the J gene end by 5 bases; junction bases not matched to a gene: 6. CDR3 sequence: CASRGQGAPHEQYF. In DNA, the CDR3 is TGTGCCAGCAGAGGACAGGGGGCTCCCCACGAGCAGTACTTC.

This clonotype was found a few times. V is TRBV5-1 and J is TRBJ2-3, with D perhaps matching TRBD1 or TRBD2 (5 bases each). Trimming pared 3 bases from V and 5 bases from J, leaving 13 bases between. The CDR3 runs 14 residues. CDR1 is SGHRS and CDR2 is YFSETQ in the germline V gene. In nucleotides, the CDR3 is TGCGCCAGCAGCTCGGGACCTCCGGAAGATACGCAGTATTTT. Amino acids: CASSSGPPEDTQYF. Using reference TRBV5-1 and TRBJ2-3 for the parts outside the CDR3, the full variable domain is KAGVTQTPRYLIKTRGQQVTLSCSPISGHRSVSWYQQTPGQGLQFLFEYFSETQRNKGNFPGRFSGRQFSNSRSEMNVSTLELGDSALYLCASSSGPPEDTQYFGPGTRLTVL.

V usage is TRBV25-1 and J usage is TRBJ2-1; TRBD1 might be the D (5 bases). From germline, CDR1 is MGHDK and CDR2 SYGVNS. The CDR3 runs to 11 residues. V was shortened by 4 bases and J by 9 bases, with 7 bases between the two germline ends. The CDR3 protein is CASSGTSEQFF. In nucleotides, the CDR3 is TGTGCCAGCAGTGGGACAAGTGAGCAGTTCTTC. Full variable domain (missing parts from reference TRBV25-1 and TRBJ2-1): EADIYQTPRYLVIGTGKKITLECSQTMGHDKMYWYQQDPGMELHLIHYSYGVNSTEKGDLSSESTVSRIRTEHFPLTLESARPSHTSQYLCASSGTSEQFFGPGTRLTVL.

This chain links TRBV7-2 with TRBJ2-3; D call uncertain. The CDR3 consists of 13 residues. V was clipped by 1 base and J by 14 bases, with 16 bases between them. Germline V gives CDR1 SGHTA, CDR2 FQGNSA. DNA for the CDR3: TGTGCCAGCAGCTTAGGAGGCAGTGAGAACGCGTATTTT. Amino acids: CASSLGGSENAYF.

This clonotype occurred a few times. This chain connects TRBV5-1 to TRBJ2-4; D gene ambiguous. Trimming cost V 0 bases and J 0 bases, with 4 bases left between them. Per the germline V gene, CDR1 is SGHRS and CDR2 is YFSETQ. There are 14 residues in the CDR3. CDR3 sequence (DNA): TGCGCCAGCAGCTTGGACCCAGCCAAAAACATTCAGTACTTC. It translates to CASSLDPAKNIQYF.

The chain joins TRBV6-6 to TRBJ2-1; the D is unclear. This CDR3 region has 12 residues. Trimming cost V 5 bases and J 9 bases, with 11 bases left between them. The germline CDR1 and CDR2 sequences are MNHNY and SVGAGI (reference sequence). The DNA for the CDR3 is TGTGCCAGCAGTCCCCCCTACGGTGAGCAGTTCTTC. Amino acids: CASSPPYGEQFF.

The J gene is TRBJ1-2, the V gene TRBV2; D gene unclear. The V gene's germline CDR1 is SNHLY and CDR2 FYNNEI. The germline V and J ends were trimmed by 7 bases and 7 bases, with 19 bases remaining between them. The CDR3 extends over 14 amino acids. The CDR3 DNA sequence: TGTGCCAGCACCTCAATAGGCGGGAATACTGGCTACACCTTC. Residues: CASTSIGGNTGYTF.

The chain has TRBV5-1 and TRBJ2-5; 13 bases are shared with TRBD2. Looked up from germline, CDR1 is SGHRS and CDR2 is YFSETQ. CDR3 length: 17 residues. Trimming removed 0 bases from V and 5 bases from J; junction bases left unmatched: 7. The CDR3 DNA is TGCGCCAGCAGCTTGGGGACTAGCGGGAGAGTCGGGGAGACCCAGTACTTC. It encodes CASSLGTSGRVGETQYF.

The V gene is TRBV20-1, the J gene TRBJ2-1, with 9 bases lining up with TRBD2. CDR1 is DFQATT and CDR2 is SNEGSKA in the germline V gene (reference sequence). V shed 6 bases and J 6 bases; nucleotides not matched to a gene: 12. This CDR3 comprises 15 residues. CDR3 amino acids: CSAPGGRAGGNEQFF. In DNA form, the CDR3 reads TGCAGTGCGCCGGGGGGGCGAGCGGGAGGCAATGAGCAGTTCTTC.

V usage is TRBV12-3 or TRBV12-4 and J usage is TRBJ2-7; the D gene is possibly TRBD1 (6 bases). Trimming pared 5 bases from V and 7 bases from J, leaving 15 bases between. This CDR3 spans 13 amino acids. The CDR3, as DNA: TGTGCCAGCAGTCTACGGAGACAGGATGAGCAGTACTTC. As protein: CASSLRRQDEQYF.

This clonotype was picked up a small number of times. J is TRBJ2-6 and V is TRBV29-1; the D call may be TRBD1 or TRBD2 (5 bases each). The CDR3 runs to 17 residues. CDR1 is SQVTM and CDR2 is ANQGSEA in the germline V gene. V lost 0 bases, J lost 0 bases, and 12 bases lay in between. DNA for the CDR3: TGCAGCGTTGAAGATCGAGGGACCAGCTCTGGGGCCAACGTCCTGACTTTC. Translation: CSVEDRGTSSGANVLTF. Full variable domain (missing parts from reference TRBV29-1 and TRBJ2-6): SAVISQKPSRDICQRGTSLTIQCQVDSQVTMMFWYRQQPGQSLTLIATANQGSEATYESGFVIDKFPISRPNLTFSTLTVSNMSPEDSSIYLCSVEDRGTSSGANVLTFGAGSRLTVL.